These 15 T cell receptor beta chains were all obtained from the same sample, sequenced in a study of T cell responses to AZD1222 COVID-19 vaccine. Clones were sequenced by immunoSEQ multiplex PCR, and TCRdb holds only the in-frame ones, with some missing. The data show approximately 73,000 clones, with 65% to 85% seen just once and around 9.8% held by the top ten. The sample in question was peripheral blood, obtained on day 0 of AZD1222 vaccination. The source is an adult in good health.

This clone was seen a single time. The chain has TRBV23-1 and TRBJ1-2, with a weak D call TRBD1 (6 bases). TRBV23-1 is an ORF for which the function is uncertain. There are 16 residues in the CDR3. The ends were cut back, 2 bases at V and 6 bases at J, with 19 bases in the middle. The CDR3 DNA follows: TGCGCCAGCAGTCAAGAGCGGGACACTATCCCCGATGGCTACACCTTC. As protein: CASSQERDTIPDGYTF.

The chain joins TRBV13 to TRBJ2-7, with 8 bases fitting TRBD1. The CDR3 is 15 residues long. V lost 3 bases, J lost 4 bases, and 8 bases stayed unmatched. CDR1 is PRHDT, CDR2 FYEKMQ, per germline (reference sequence). The chain's CDR3 is CASSFRAGGVYEQYF. CDR3 bases: TGTGCCAGCAGCTTTCGGGCAGGGGGCGTTTACGAGCAGTACTTC.

The chain employs TRBV28 and TRBJ1-6, with 8 bases that match TRBD1. The ends lost 5 bases at V and 5 bases at J; junction bases unmatched: 5. This CDR3 is built from 15 residues. CDR1 and CDR2 (germline): MDHEN, SYDVKM. The CDR3 bases are TGTGCCAGCAGTCTACGGACAGGGAATAATTCACCCCTCCACTTT. Residues: CASSLRTGNNSPLHF.

The chain recombines TRBV27 with TRBJ2-2; 8 bases map to TRBD1. The CDR3 loop spans 15 amino acids. Germline loops: CDR1 MNHEY, CDR2 SMNVEV (reference sequence). With 5 bases clipped from V and 3 bases from J, the junction kept 5 bases outside the gene matches. The DNA for the CDR3 is TGTGCCAGCAGTGTGGGACAGGTCTACACCGGGGAGCTGTTTTTT. It translates to CASSVGQVYTGELFF.

For the CDR3, the DNA is TGTGCCAGCACCTTAACGGGGGGTAGTGAAAAACTGTTTTTT. Its translation is CASTLTGGSEKLFF. This rearrangement joins TRBV28 to TRBJ1-4; D is perhaps TRBD1 (5 bases). This CDR3 is 14 amino acids long. Germline V CDR1 and CDR2: MDHEN, SYDVKM. V lost 7 bases and J 7 bases, leaving 16 bases between the germline ends.

V is TRBV28 and J is TRBJ1-5; possible D gene TRBD1, 6 bases. The CDR3 consists of 15 residues. Germline V gene data show CDR1 as MDHEN and CDR2 as SYDVKM. V lost 5 bases and J 0 bases, leaving 11 bases between the germline ends. The CDR3 loop is CASSTSGDSNQPQHF. The CDR3, as DNA: TGTGCCAGCAGTACTTCAGGGGATAGCAATCAGCCCCAGCATTTT.

The chain carries TRBV6-2 or TRBV6-3 and TRBJ1-5, with D possibly matching TRBD1 (6 bases). CDR1 MNHEY and CDR2 SVGEGT come from the germline V gene. V lost 2 bases and J lost 4, with 18 bases in between. The CDR3 covers 17 residues. Here the CDR3 reads CASSYRSAWTANQPQHF. In DNA form, the CDR3 reads TGTGCCAGCAGTTACCGGAGCGCGTGGACAGCGAATCAGCCCCAGCATTTT.

This clone was picked up one time. The chain has TRBV28 and TRBJ2-5, with TRBD1 identical over 8 bases. Germline loops: CDR1 MDHEN, CDR2 SYDVKM. The length of the CDR3 is 18 residues. V was pared by 2 bases and J by 3 bases, with 14 bases of the junction left unmatched. The chain's CDR3 is CASSLLWSGGNPKETQYF. In DNA, the CDR3 is TGTGCCAGCAGTTTACTGTGGTCAGGGGGCAACCCCAAAGAGACCCAGTACTTC.

The V gene is TRBV28, the J gene TRBJ2-1; D possibly corresponds to TRBD2 (6 bases). The V end was cut by 8 bases, the J end by 2 bases, with 19 bases between. This CDR3 has 16 amino acids. Germline V gives CDR1 MDHEN, CDR2 SYDVKM. The CDR3 DNA reads TGTGCCAGCGATTCTCGCGGGACTGCAACCTACAATGAGCAGTTCTTC. It translates to CASDSRGTATYNEQFF.

The rearrangement links TRBV27 to TRBJ2-3, with 7 bases identical to TRBD1. This CDR3 spans 15 amino acids. V gave up 1 base and J gave up 4 bases; unmatched junction bases: 5. CDR1 and CDR2 from the germline V gene are MNHEY and SMNVEV (reference sequence). This CDR3 reads CASSLYRTGPDTQYF. CDR3 in DNA: TGTGCCAGCAGTTTATATCGGACAGGACCAGATACGCAGTATTTT.

V is TRBV30 and J is TRBJ1-2; 9 nucleotides line up with TRBD1. The CDR3 has 15 residues. Per the germline V gene, CDR1 is GTSNPN and CDR2 is SVGIG (reference sequence). With 3 bases clipped from V and 2 bases from J, the junction kept 7 bases outside the gene matches. This CDR3 is CAWSHSTGGNYGYTF. CDR3 nucleotides: TGTGCCTGGAGCCACTCGACAGGGGGGAACTATGGCTACACCTTC.

The V call is TRBV2, the J call TRBJ2-2; tentatively, D is TRBD1 (6 bases). The length of the CDR3 is 15 residues. Trimming removed 5 bases from V and 5 bases from J, with 15 bases in between. CDR1 SNHLY and CDR2 FYNNEI come from the germline V gene. The CDR3 coding sequence is TGTGCCAGCAGTTCACAGGGCATCCAAACCGGGGAGCTGTTTTTT. The encoded protein is CASSSQGIQTGELFF.

This sequence joins TRBV5-6 and TRBJ2-2; TRBD1 matches 11 bases. The CDR3 is made up of 16 amino acids. J lost 7 bases, V lost 5 bases, and 10 bases had no gene match. CDR1 is SGHDT and CDR2 is YYEEEE in the germline V gene. CDR3 nucleotides: TGTGCCAGCAGTCGGACCTGGGACAGGGGGGTCGGGGAGCTGTTTTTT. The encoded protein is CASSRTWDRGVGELFF.

This chain uses TRBV28 with TRBJ2-1; 9 bases align to TRBD2. CDR3 length equals 15 residues. Germline trimming cut 0 bases from V and 7 bases from J; bases unmatched to any gene: 4. In germline, CDR1 is MDHEN, CDR2 SYDVKM. The CDR3 DNA reads as TGTGCCAGCAGTTTATGGGCTAGCGGGGAAAATGAGCAGTTCTTC. This encodes CASSLWASGENEQFF.

The chain recombines TRBV30 with TRBJ2-5, with a tentative D call TRBD2 (7 bases). Looked up from germline, CDR1 is GTSNPN and CDR2 is SVGIG (reference sequence). The ends were cut back, 1 base at V and 5 bases at J, with 11 bases in the middle. The CDR3 is made up of 13 amino acids. The CDR3 loop is CAWSGGGPETQYF. CDR3 nucleotide sequence: TGTGCCTGGAGTGGGGGGGGCCCCGAGACCCAGTACTTC.